These 24 T cell receptor beta chains were all obtained from the same sample, sequenced in a study of early T cells in non-severe SARS-CoV-2 infection (dated by TCRdb to about 2021). Library construction relied on 5' RACE. Sequencing took place on a NextSeq 500. TCRdb reanalyzed the raw reads on its own, using fastp at Q25 for trimming and MiXCR for clone calling, and kept in-frame beta chains. Each CDR3 protein gets just one entry, which takes the most common genes and DNA from the rows behind it. The sample records around 93,000 distinct CDR3 sequences, roughly 12% of which are singletons. About 4.4% of the sample belongs to the ten largest clones. The specimen was whole blood, collected at baseline. The source is an adult who was a healthcare worker with PCR-confirmed SARS-CoV-2 infection or an uninfected control (not recorded which).

This clonotype was found many times. The rearrangement joins TRBV9 to TRBJ1-4, with 7 nucleotides matching TRBD1. The CDR3 sequence is 15 residues long. Germline V gene sequence: CDR1 SGDLS, CDR2 YYNGEE. The V segment lost 0 bases and the J segment 5 bases; nucleotides outside the gene matches: 4. CDR3 DNA sequence: TGTGCCAGCAGCGTAGGGACAGGCGCCAATGAAAAACTGTTTTTT. Translating gives CASSVGTGANEKLFF.

J is TRBJ2-1 and V is TRBV10-2; 8 nucleotides agree with TRBD2. The germline CDR1 and CDR2 sequences are WSHSY and SAAADI. With 7 bases clipped from V and 7 bases from J, the junction kept 9 bases outside the gene matches. This CDR3 contains 14 residues. The CDR3 protein is CASIRGGTSNEQFF. The CDR3, as DNA: TGCGCCAGCATCCGCGGGGGGACCTCGAATGAGCAGTTCTTC.

This clonotype is classed as medium-sized (0.01 to 0.1%). The rearrangement joins TRBV5-1 to TRBJ2-7, with TRBD1 matching over 9 bases. There are 14 residues in the CDR3. CDR1 and CDR2 from the germline V gene are SGHRS and YFSETQ. V lost 1 base and J lost 2; bases outside the gene matches: 1. CDR3 in amino acids: CASSLRDRAYEQYF. DNA for the CDR3: TGCGCCAGCAGCTTGCGGGACAGGGCCTACGAGCAGTACTTC.

This rearrangement joins TRBV7-2 to TRBJ1-1; D possibly corresponds to TRBD1 (6 bases). The CDR3 consists of 14 residues. Germline V gives CDR1 SGHTA, CDR2 FQGNSA. Trimming left V 3 bases short and J 6 bases short, with 14 bases between. Written as DNA, the CDR3 is TGTGCCAGCAGCTTTATTCCTGGGGGCGCTGAAGCTTTCTTT. Its protein product is CASSFIPGGAEAFF. Combining the CDR3 with reference TRBV7-2 and TRBJ1-1 gives the whole variable domain GAGVSQSPSNKVTEKGKDVELRCDPISGHTALYWYRQSLGQGLEFLIYFQGNSAPDKSGLPSDRFSAERTGGSVSTLTIQRTQQEDSAVYLCASSFIPGGAEAFFGQGTRLTVV.

The chain employs TRBV5-1 and TRBJ2-1; 12 bases line up with TRBD2. The V gene's germline CDR1 is SGHRS and CDR2 YFSETQ. Trimming removed 6 bases from V and 4 bases from J; junction bases left unmatched: 5. The length of the CDR3 is 15 residues. CDR3 coding DNA: TGCGCCAGCACCCCAGGACTAGCGGGATACAATGAGCAGTTCTTC. It yields the protein CASTPGLAGYNEQFF.

This clonotype showed up many times. This chain joins TRBV12-3 or TRBV12-4 and TRBJ1-2; TRBD1 matches at 11 bases. The V gene end was trimmed by 5 bases and the J gene end by 8 bases; junction bases not matched to a gene: 7. The CDR3 totals 14 residues. CDR3 in DNA: TGTGCCAGCAGTCGGACAGGGGGCGCGGGCGGCTACACCTTC. It is translated as CASSRTGGAGGYTF.

The chain combines TRBV29-1 with TRBJ1-4; tentatively, D is TRBD1 (5 bases). This CDR3 is 13 amino acids long. Germline V gene lookup returns CDR1 SQVTM and CDR2 ANQGSEA. Deletions cut 4 bases from V and 14 bases from J, with 20 bases between. The CDR3 loop reads CSVGDQGRTHLFF. The CDR3 nucleotides read TGCAGCGTTGGAGATCAGGGCCGTACCCATCTGTTTTTT.

This clonotype was seen ten or more times. The V gene is TRBV5-6, the J gene TRBJ2-7, with D unresolved. Germline CDR1 is SGHDT and CDR2 is YYEEEE. Trimming removed 0 bases at V and 2 bases at J, with 6 bases between. The CDR3 covers 13 residues. The CDR3 nucleotides are TGTGCCAGCAGCTTGGTCCAGACCTACGAGCAGTACTTC. This codes for CASSLVQTYEQYF.

The sample holds a few counts of this clonotype. This chain links TRBV20-1 with TRBJ2-5, with TRBD2 identical over 8 bases. Germline V gene data show CDR1 as DFQATT and CDR2 as SNEGSKA (reference sequence). The ends lost 3 bases at V and 2 bases at J; junction bases unmatched: 5. This CDR3 comprises 14 residues. The CDR3 here is CSASVAGGQETQYF. CDR3 DNA: TGCAGTGCTAGCGTCGCGGGAGGTCAAGAGACCCAGTACTTC.

This clonotype occurred a few times. The chain carries TRBV7-9 and TRBJ1-2; 7 bases match TRBD1. V shed 5 bases, J shed 3 bases, and the junction held 9 bases outside the gene matches. The germline CDR1 and CDR2 sequences are SEHNR and FQNEAQ (reference sequence). CDR3 length: 15 amino acids. CDR3 loop: CASSVGQVFHYGYTF. The CDR3 DNA is TGTGCCAGCAGCGTAGGACAGGTTTTTCACTATGGCTACACCTTC.

This clonotype was seen a few times. V and J are TRBV7-9 and TRBJ2-3; tentative D call: TRBD2 (7 bases). This CDR3 is built from 17 residues. In germline, CDR1 is SEHNR, CDR2 FQNEAQ (reference sequence). V was pared by 3 bases and J by 5 bases, with 21 bases between. CDR3 in DNA: TGTGCCAGCAGCTTCAGGGTGGCGGGGGCCAAGGGAGATACGCAGTATTTT. Protein sequence: CASSFRVAGAKGDTQYF.

Comments on this clonotype: At one of its ends the junction is not consistent with the germline gene, which may arise from a read error. V gene TRBV14 combines with J gene TRBJ2-5, with 9 nucleotides matching TRBD2. CDR3 length: 15 residues. The V gene's germline CDR1 is SGHDN and CDR2 FVKESK. CDR3 loop: CASSPRTSVQETQYF. CDR3 nucleotides: TGTGCTAGCAGCCCTCGGACTAGCGTTCAAGAGACCCAGTACTTC.

This clonotype was detected a few times. The rearrangement joins TRBV20-1 to TRBJ2-7; D perhaps matches TRBD2 (7 bases). Germline V gene sequence: CDR1 DFQATT, CDR2 SNEGSKA (reference sequence). The CDR3 consists of 13 residues. V lost 3 bases to trimming and J lost 1 base, with 10 bases between them. The chain's CDR3 is CSARRGGSYEQYF. The CDR3 bases are TGCAGTGCTAGGAGGGGGGGATCCTACGAGCAGTACTTC.

This clonotype was observed at least ten times. The chain uses TRBV30 and TRBJ1-1; maybe TRBD1 (5 bases). The germline CDR1 and CDR2 sequences are GTSNPN and SVGIG (reference sequence). Deletions cut 3 bases from V and 4 bases from J, with 12 bases between. This CDR3 spans 13 amino acids. The CDR3 protein is CAWRVSGPTEAFF. In nucleotides, the CDR3 is TGTGCCTGGAGAGTATCGGGGCCCACTGAAGCTTTCTTT.

The V gene is TRBV11-2, the J gene TRBJ2-1; D not resolved. The CDR3 consists of 13 residues. Germline loops: CDR1 SGHAT, CDR2 FQNNGV. Between the trimmed V and J ends, which lost 2 bases and 7 bases, there was a span of 9 bases. CDR3 nucleotides: TGTGCCAGCAGCTTAATTGGGCAAAATGAGCAGTTCTTC. Translated, it gives CASSLIGQNEQFF.

This clonotype was observed at least ten times. V and J are TRBV6-5 and TRBJ2-7; possible D gene TRBD1, 6 bases. Trimming left V 2 bases short and J 5 bases short, with 13 bases between. Germline values: CDR1 MNHEY, CDR2 SVGAGI. The CDR3 contains 14 residues. CDR3 sequence: CASSYVAGVHEQYF. The CDR3 DNA sequence: TGTGCCAGCAGTTACGTGGCAGGGGTTCACGAGCAGTACTTC.

J is TRBJ1-3 and V is TRBV3-2; TRBD1, the table's D call, lacks a check against the DNA. TRBV3-2 is a recognized pseudogene. This CDR3 has 14 amino acids. The CDR3 nucleotides read TGTGCCAGCAGTCAAGCAGGGCTTGGAAACACCATATATTTT. Translated, it gives CASSQAGLGNTIYF.

This clonotype was observed many times. The rearrangement joins TRBV7-9 to TRBJ1-6; D may be TRBD1 (5 bases). Germline V CDR1 and CDR2: SEHNR, FQNEAQ (reference sequence). This CDR3 comprises 13 residues. The ends were cut back, 6 bases at V and 9 bases at J, with 12 bases in the middle. This CDR3 reads CASRDGTGSPLHF. The CDR3, as DNA: TGTGCCAGCAGAGACGGGACGGGTTCACCCCTCCACTTT.

This clonotype was counted once. A much bigger clone sits one base away, suggesting this may be a read error. This chain links TRBV5-1 with TRBJ2-4, with D possibly being TRBD1 (9 bases). This CDR3 comprises 17 residues. Germline CDR1 and CDR2: SGHRS and YFSETQ. CDR3 sequence reads: CASSSDRGGLAENIQYF. The CDR3 region has the DNA TGCGCCAGCAGCTCGGACAGGGGCGGACTAGCCGAAAACATTCAGTACTTC.

This clonotype came up many times. The V gene is TRBV10-3, the J gene TRBJ2-1, with a weak D call TRBD1 (6 bases). Per the germline V gene, CDR1 is ENHRY and CDR2 is SYGVKD. V lost 6 bases, J lost 5 bases, and 17 bases lay in between. The CDR3 spans 15 residues. The CDR3: CAISDVSGTHNEQFF. In DNA, the CDR3 is TGTGCCATCAGCGACGTCTCCGGGACACACAATGAGCAGTTCTTC.

The chain links TRBV28 to TRBJ1-4; D remains ambiguous. The germline V gene encodes CDR1 MDHEN and CDR2 SYDVKM. With 6 bases removed from V and 8 bases from J, the gap between germline ends came to 22 bases. The CDR3 has 16 residues. The CDR3 DNA sequence: TGTGCCAGCAGCGCTCCGGCCGCCTGGGTAAACGAAAAACTGTTTTTT. Encoded protein: CASSAPAAWVNEKLFF.

This clonotype turned up a few times. The chain uses TRBV2 and TRBJ2-7; D gene ambiguous. Germline lookup yields CDR1 SNHLY and CDR2 FYNNEI. V was shortened by 5 bases and J by 7 bases, with 12 bases between the two germline ends. The CDR3 runs 12 residues. CDR3 residues: CASSYNNLEQYF. The CDR3 nucleotides are TGTGCCAGCAGTTATAACAATCTGGAGCAGTACTTC.

This clonotype was seen just once. V usage is TRBV5-6 and J usage is TRBJ1-1; no firm D call. This CDR3 has 14 amino acids. Per the germline V gene, CDR1 is SGHDT and CDR2 is YYEEEE. The V end was cut by 3 bases, the J end by 1 base, with 10 bases between. In nucleotides, the CDR3 is TGTGCCAGCAGCTCGGTCGGTAGGAACACTGAAGCTTTCTTT. It is translated as CASSSVGRNTEAFF.

This clonotype was detected a few times. This chain links TRBV20-1 with TRBJ2-1; weak D call: TRBD1 (6 bases). The CDR3 consists of 14 residues. V was clipped by 6 bases and J by 5 bases, with 17 bases between them. Germline V gene data show CDR1 as DFQATT and CDR2 as SNEGSKA (reference sequence). This CDR3 reads CSAAGTPTHNEQFF. The CDR3, as DNA: TGCAGTGCAGCCGGGACACCCACCCACAATGAGCAGTTCTTC.